Below are 2 T cell receptor beta chains sequenced from a single sample in a study of vaccination and CD4 T cells after COVID-19. Sequenced with the Oncomine TCR Beta short-read assay was DNA taken from cultured CD4+ T cells. TCRdb reprocessed the PCR reads with MiXCR, giving one entry per CDR3 protein. The table records 15,000 to 25,000 distinct CDR3 sequences, around 40% of them present only once. The treatment is: approximately nine-day PBMC culture with coronavirus spike peptide pools or control peptides (ViraFEST assay). Which antigens these TCRs recognize remains unknown. Sequenced material: CD4+ T cells from blood, cultured in vitro, taken before SARS-CoV-2 vaccination. These receptors were taken from a human donor who received a COVID-19 vaccine.

The rearrangement uses TRBV20-1 and TRBJ2-1; 8 bases fit TRBD2. V shed 2 bases and J 3 bases; nucleotides not matched to a gene: 9. Germline CDR1 is DFQATT and CDR2 is SNEGSKA (reference sequence). This CDR3 is 16 amino acids long. The CDR3 region is CSARSSSGLGYNEQFF. CDR3 bases: TGCAGTGCTAGATCTTCTAGCGGGTTAGGCTACAATGAGCAGTTCTTC.

This clonotype was recorded once. The V gene is TRBV20-1, the J gene TRBJ2-3; D remains ambiguous. V dropped 0 bases and J dropped 10 bases, with 8 bases sitting between them. The CDR3 contains 11 residues. CDR1 is DFQATT and CDR2 is SNEGSKA in the germline V gene (reference sequence). In nucleotides, the CDR3 is TGCAGTGCTAGAGAGAAGTTCGCGCAGTATTTT. Protein sequence: CSAREKFAQYF.